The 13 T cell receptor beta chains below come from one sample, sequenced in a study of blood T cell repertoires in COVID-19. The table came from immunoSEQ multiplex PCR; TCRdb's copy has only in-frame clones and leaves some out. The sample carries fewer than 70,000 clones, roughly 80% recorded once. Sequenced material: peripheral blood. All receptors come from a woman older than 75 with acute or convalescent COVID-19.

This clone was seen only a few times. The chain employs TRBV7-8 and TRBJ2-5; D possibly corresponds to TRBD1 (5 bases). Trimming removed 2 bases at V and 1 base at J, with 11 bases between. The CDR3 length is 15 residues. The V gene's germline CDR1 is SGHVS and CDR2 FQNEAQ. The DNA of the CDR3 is TGTGCCAGCAGCTTACAGGGTTTTAGCCAAGAGACCCAGTACTTC. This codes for CASSLQGFSQETQYF.

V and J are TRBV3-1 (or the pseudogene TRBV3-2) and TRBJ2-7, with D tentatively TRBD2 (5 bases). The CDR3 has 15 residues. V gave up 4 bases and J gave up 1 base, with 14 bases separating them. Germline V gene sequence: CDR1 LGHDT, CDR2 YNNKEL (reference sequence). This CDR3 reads CASSLEGRGSYEQYF. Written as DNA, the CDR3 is TGTGCCAGCAGCCTCGAAGGTAGAGGGTCCTACGAGCAGTACTTC.

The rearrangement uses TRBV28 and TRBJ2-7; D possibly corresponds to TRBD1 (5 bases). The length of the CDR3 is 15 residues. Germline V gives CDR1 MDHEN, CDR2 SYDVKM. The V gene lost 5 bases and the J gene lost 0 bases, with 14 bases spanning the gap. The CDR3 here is CASSPPRQFSYEQYF. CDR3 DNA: TGTGCCAGCAGTCCCCCGAGACAGTTCTCCTACGAGCAGTACTTC.

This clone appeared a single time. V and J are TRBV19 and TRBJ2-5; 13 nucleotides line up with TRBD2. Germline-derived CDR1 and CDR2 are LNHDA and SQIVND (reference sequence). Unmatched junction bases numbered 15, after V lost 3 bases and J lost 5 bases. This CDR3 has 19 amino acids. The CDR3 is CASSIGLAGAFSSGETQYF. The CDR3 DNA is TGTGCCAGTAGTATCGGACTAGCGGGGGCCTTCAGCAGTGGGGAGACCCAGTACTTC.

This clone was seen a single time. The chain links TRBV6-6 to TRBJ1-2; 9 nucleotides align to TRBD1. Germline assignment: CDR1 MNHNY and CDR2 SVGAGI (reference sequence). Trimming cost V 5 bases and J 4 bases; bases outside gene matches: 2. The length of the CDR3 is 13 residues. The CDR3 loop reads CASSQGQGYGYTF. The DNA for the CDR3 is TGTGCCAGCAGTCAGGGACAGGGCTATGGCTACACCTTC.

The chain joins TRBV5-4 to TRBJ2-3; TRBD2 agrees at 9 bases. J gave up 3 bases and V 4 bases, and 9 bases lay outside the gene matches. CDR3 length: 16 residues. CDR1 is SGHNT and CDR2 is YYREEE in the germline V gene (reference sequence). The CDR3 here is CASSRRTSEFTDTQYF. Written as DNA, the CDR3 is TGTGCCAGCAGCCGCAGGACTAGCGAATTTACAGATACGCAGTATTTT. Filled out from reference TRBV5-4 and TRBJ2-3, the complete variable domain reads ETGVTQSPTHLIKTRGQQVTLRCSSQSGHNTVSWYQQALGQGPQFIFQYYREEENGRGNFPPRFSGLQFPNYSSELNVNALELDDSALYLCASSRRTSEFTDTQYFGPGTRLTVL.

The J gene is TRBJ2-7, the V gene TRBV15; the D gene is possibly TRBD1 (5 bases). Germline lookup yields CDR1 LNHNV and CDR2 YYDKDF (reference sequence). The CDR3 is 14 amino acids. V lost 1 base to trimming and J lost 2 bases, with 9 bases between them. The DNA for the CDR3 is TGTGCCACCAGCAGAGGAGGCAGGGCCTACGAGCAGTACTTC. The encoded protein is CATSRGGRAYEQYF. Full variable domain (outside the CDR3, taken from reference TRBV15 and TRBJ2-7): DAMVIQNPRYQVTQFGKPVTLSCSQTLNHNVMYWYQQKSSQAPKLLFHYYDKDFNNEADTPDNFQSRRPNTSFCFLDIRSPGLGDTAMYLCATSRGGRAYEQYFGPGTRLTVT.

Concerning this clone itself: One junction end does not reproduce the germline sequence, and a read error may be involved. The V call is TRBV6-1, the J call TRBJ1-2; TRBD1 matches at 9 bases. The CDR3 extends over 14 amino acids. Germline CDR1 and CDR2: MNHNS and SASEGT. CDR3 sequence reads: CASCDRGYNYGYTF. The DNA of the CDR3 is TGTGCCAGCTGTGACAGGGGGTACAACTATGGCTACACCTTC.

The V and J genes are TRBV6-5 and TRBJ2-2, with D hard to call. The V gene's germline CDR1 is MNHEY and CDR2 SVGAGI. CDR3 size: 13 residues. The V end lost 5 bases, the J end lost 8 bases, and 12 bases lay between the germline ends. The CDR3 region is CASSRDQVGELFF. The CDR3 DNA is TGTGCCAGCAGTCGAGACCAGGTTGGGGAGCTGTTTTTT.

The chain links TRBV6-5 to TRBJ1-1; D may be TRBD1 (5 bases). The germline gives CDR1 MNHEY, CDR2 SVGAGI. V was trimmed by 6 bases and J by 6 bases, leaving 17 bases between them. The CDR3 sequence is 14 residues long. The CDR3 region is CASRKEGLGAEAFF. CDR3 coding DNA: TGTGCCAGCAGGAAGGAGGGCTTGGGGGCTGAAGCTTTCTTT.

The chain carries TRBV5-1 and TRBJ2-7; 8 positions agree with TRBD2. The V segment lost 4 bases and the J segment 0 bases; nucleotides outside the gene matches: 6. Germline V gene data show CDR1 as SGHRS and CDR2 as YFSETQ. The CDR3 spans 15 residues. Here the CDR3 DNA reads TGCGCCAGCAGCCCCGGCGGGGGGTCCTCCTACGAGCAGTACTTC. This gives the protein CASSPGGGSSYEQYF.

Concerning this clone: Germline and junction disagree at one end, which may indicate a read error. The CDR3 DNA reads TGTGCCAGCTCATCACCCTCCACTAATGAAAAACTGTTTTTT. It specifies CASSSPSTNEKLFF. The chain couples TRBV18 to TRBJ1-4; D gene uncertain. This CDR3 contains 14 residues. The germline CDR1 and CDR2 sequences are KGHSH and LQKENI.

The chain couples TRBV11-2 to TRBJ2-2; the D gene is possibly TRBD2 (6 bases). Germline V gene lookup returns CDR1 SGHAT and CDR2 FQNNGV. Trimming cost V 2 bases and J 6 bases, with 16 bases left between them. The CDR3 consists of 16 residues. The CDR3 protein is CASSLNPGTQAGELFF. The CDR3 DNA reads TGTGCCAGCAGCTTAAACCCCGGGACTCAGGCCGGGGAGCTGTTTTTT.